This TCR beta chain was captured by sequencing in a study of T cell changes during pregnancy in multiple sclerosis. Generated by immunoSEQ multiplex PCR, the TCRdb table keeps only in-frame clones and is missing some. The sample records 25,000 to 35,000 clones, around 90% being singletons. Germline loops: CDR1 DFQATT, CDR2 SNEGSKA (reference sequence). V lost 6 bases and J 6 bases, leaving 6 bases between the germline ends. The CDR3 loop spans 10 amino acids. This specimen consisted of CD4+ T cells from peripheral blood mononuclear cells, obtained in the third trimester of pregnancy. The chain combines TRBV20-1 with TRBJ2-1; TRBD2 is a possible D gene (5 bases). The receptor comes from a female donor in good health, enrolled as a control in a pregnancy study. The CDR3 is CSAEANEQFF. CDR3 coding DNA: TGCAGTGCGGAGGCCAATGAGCAGTTCTTC.